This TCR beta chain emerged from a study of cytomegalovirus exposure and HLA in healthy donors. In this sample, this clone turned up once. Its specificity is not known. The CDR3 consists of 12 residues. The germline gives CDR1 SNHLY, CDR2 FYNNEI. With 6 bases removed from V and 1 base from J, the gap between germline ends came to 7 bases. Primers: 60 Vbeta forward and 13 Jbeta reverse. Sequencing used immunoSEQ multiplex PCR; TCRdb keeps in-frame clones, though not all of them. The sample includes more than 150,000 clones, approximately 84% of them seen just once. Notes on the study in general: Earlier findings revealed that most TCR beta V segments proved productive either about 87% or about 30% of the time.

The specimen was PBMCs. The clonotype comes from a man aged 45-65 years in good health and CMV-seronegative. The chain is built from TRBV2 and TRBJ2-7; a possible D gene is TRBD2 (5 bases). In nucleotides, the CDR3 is TGTGCCAGCAGGGGCGGGTCCTACGAGCAGTACTTC. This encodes CASRGGSYEQYF.